The subject of this entry is one T cell receptor beta chain. The V gene's germline CDR1 is MNHEY and CDR2 SMNVEV (reference sequence). The CDR3 runs 15 residues. V dropped 4 bases and J dropped 5 bases, with 17 bases sitting between them. These data come from a study of cytomegalovirus exposure and HLA in healthy donors. The study ran its PCR with 60 Vbeta and 13 Jbeta primers. The method was immunoSEQ multiplex PCR; TCRdb's version includes in-frame clones alone and lacks a portion of them. The sample holds 160,000 or so clones; about 80% are singletons and the top ten take 0.9% to 1.1%. The chain is built from TRBV27 and TRBJ2-5; D may be TRBD1 (6 bases). This receptor was identified in a woman aged 40-49 years in good health and CMV-seronegative. Sequenced material: PBMCs. CDR3 coding DNA: TGTGCCAGCAGTTGGGGGCCAATCCCTCGGGAGACCCAGTACTTC. It specifies CASSWGPIPRETQYF.